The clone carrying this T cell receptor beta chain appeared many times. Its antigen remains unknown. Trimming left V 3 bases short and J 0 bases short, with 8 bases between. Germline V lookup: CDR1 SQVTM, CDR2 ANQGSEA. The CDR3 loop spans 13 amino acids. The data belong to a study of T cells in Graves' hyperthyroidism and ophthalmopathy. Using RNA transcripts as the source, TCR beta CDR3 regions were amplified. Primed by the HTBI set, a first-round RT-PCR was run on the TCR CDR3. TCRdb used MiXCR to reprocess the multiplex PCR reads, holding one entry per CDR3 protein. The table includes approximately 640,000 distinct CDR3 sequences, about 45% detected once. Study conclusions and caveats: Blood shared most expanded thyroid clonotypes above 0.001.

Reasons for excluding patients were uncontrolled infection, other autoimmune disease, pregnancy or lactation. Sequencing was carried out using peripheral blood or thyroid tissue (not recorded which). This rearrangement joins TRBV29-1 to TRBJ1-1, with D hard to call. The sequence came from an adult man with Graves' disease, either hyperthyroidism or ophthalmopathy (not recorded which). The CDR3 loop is CSVERALNTEAFF. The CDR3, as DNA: TGCAGCGTTGAGAGGGCTCTGAACACTGAAGCTTTCTTT.